This entry features one T cell receptor beta chain sequence. The record originates from a study of blood T cell repertoires in COVID-19. The method was immunoSEQ multiplex PCR; TCRdb's version includes in-frame clones alone and lacks a portion of them. The sample includes about 200,000 clones, around 95% seen only once; the top ten take 0.6% to 0.9%. V dropped 6 bases and J dropped 7; count of bases not matched to a gene: 1. CDR3 size: 11 residues. Germline-derived CDR1 and CDR2 are DFQATT and SNEGSKA (reference sequence). V and J are TRBV20-1 and TRBJ2-2, with 8 bases fitting TRBD1. The sequence came from a man between 25 and 39 years old with COVID-19, enrolled during active disease. The source material was peripheral blood. In DNA form, the CDR3 reads TGCAGTGCGGACAGGGACGGGGAGCTGTTTTTT. Protein: CSADRDGELFF.